Below, 11 T cell receptor beta chains from the same sample are listed, as sequenced in a study of T cells in localized non-small cell lung cancer. Some clones are missing from TCRdb's copy, which holds only in-frame ones; the method was immunoSEQ multiplex PCR. The sample holds roughly 1,400 clones, about 40% seen once. This specimen was lung tumor tissue, taken before any cancer treatment. The receptor source for this set is a woman aged 35-70 years with stage I lung adenocarcinoma.

This clone was counted a few times. The rearrangement uses TRBV6-8 and TRBJ1-1; TRBD1 matches at 7 bases. The CDR3 runs to 17 residues. The germline V gene has CDR1 MNHGY and CDR2 SAAAGT. J was trimmed by 4 bases and V by 2 bases; bases with no gene match: 13. The CDR3 sequence: CASSYRGSEKGATEAFF. The DNA of the CDR3 is TGTGCCAGCAGTTACAGAGGCAGTGAAAAGGGGGCCACTGAAGCTTTCTTT.

The chain combines TRBV30 with TRBJ1-5, with TRBD1 matching over 7 bases. The length of the CDR3 is 13 residues. Germline assignment: CDR1 GTSNPN and CDR2 SVGIG (reference sequence). The CDR3 here is CAVDRDRNQPQHF. CDR3 sequence (DNA): TGTGCGGTCGACAGGGACCGAAACCAGCCCCAGCATTTT.

The genes are TRBV19 and TRBJ1-1, with a weak D call TRBD1 (5 bases). The V gene's germline CDR1 is LNHDA and CDR2 SQIVND (reference sequence). With 5 bases removed from V and 0 bases from J, the gap between germline ends came to 19 bases. The CDR3 extends over 17 amino acids. CDR3 DNA sequence: TGTGCCAGTAGTCTCATTCCCAAGGCAGGGATGAACACTGAAGCTTTCTTT. Amino acids: CASSLIPKAGMNTEAFF.

This clone was seen only a few times. The chain recombines TRBV28 with TRBJ2-7; no clear D. The CDR3 runs 15 residues. V was cut by 4 bases and J by 5 bases, with 18 bases left in between. Germline CDR1 is MDHEN and CDR2 is SYDVKM. Written as DNA, the CDR3 is TGTGCCAGCAGTTCCCCTGCCCGAGGAAAGCACGAGCAGTACTTC. It is translated as CASSSPARGKHEQYF.

The DNA of the CDR3 is TGTGCCACCCTGGGGGTAGATGGAGGCACTGAAGCTTTCTTT. Translation: CATLGVDGGTEAFF. The rearrangement links TRBV19 to TRBJ1-1; D possibly corresponds to TRBD1 (5 bases). The CDR3 is 14 residues long. Deletions cut 10 bases from V and 4 bases from J, with 19 bases between. Germline V CDR1 and CDR2: LNHDA, SQIVND (reference sequence).

The chain joins TRBV19 to TRBJ1-2; D is unresolved. Trimming pared 10 bases from V and 8 bases from J, leaving 17 bases between. CDR1 and CDR2 (germline): LNHDA, SQIVND (reference sequence). The CDR3 sequence is 12 residues long. CDR3 amino acids: CATSGRSGGYTF. The CDR3 DNA follows: TGTGCCACCTCCGGACGGTCCGGGGGCTACACCTTC.

V gene TRBV18 combines with J gene TRBJ1-2; 7 nucleotides agree with TRBD1. Germline lookup yields CDR1 KGHSH and CDR2 LQKENI. Trimming at V came to 5 bases and at J to 3 bases, leaving 3 bases not matched to a gene. The CDR3 covers 13 residues. CDR3 residues: CASSSGGDYGYTF. DNA of the CDR3: TGTGCCAGCTCATCAGGGGGAGACTATGGCTACACCTTC.

The chain recombines TRBV29-1 with TRBJ1-2; a possible D gene is TRBD1 (5 bases). The CDR3 is 13 residues long. V lost 4 bases and J 2 bases, leaving 11 bases between the germline ends. Germline V gene lookup returns CDR1 SQVTM and CDR2 ANQGSEA. As DNA, the CDR3 is TGCAGCGTTGTAGGGGAGGGGAACTATGGCTACACCTTC. It specifies CSVVGEGNYGYTF. The full variable domain, completed using reference TRBV29-1 and TRBJ1-2, is SAVISQKPSRDICQRGTSLTIQCQVDSQVTMMFWYRQQPGQSLTLIATANQGSEATYESGFVIDKFPISRPNLTFSTLTVSNMSPEDSSIYLCSVVGEGNYGYTFGSGTRLTVV.

This clone is medium-sized. The CDR3, as DNA: TGTGCCAGCAGCTTTAAACCTGGGACTATTAACAATGAGCAGTTCTTC. It is translated as CASSFKPGTINNEQFF. V is TRBV11-3 and J is TRBJ2-1; TRBD2 matches at 7 bases. Germline V lookup: CDR1 SGHNT, CDR2 YENEEA. This CDR3 is built from 16 residues. V dropped 3 bases and J dropped 5; count of bases not matched to a gene: 10.

The chain links TRBV29-1 to TRBJ2-2, with TRBD1 matching over 9 bases. CDR3 length: 15 residues. J lost 5 bases, V lost 7 bases, and 11 bases had no gene match. Germline V CDR1 and CDR2: SQVTM, ANQGSEA. This CDR3 reads CSAKTPGQGTGELFF. The CDR3 nucleotides read TGCAGCGCAAAAACCCCGGGACAGGGAACCGGGGAGCTGTTTTTT.

The V gene is TRBV29-1, the J gene TRBJ2-7; TRBD1 matches at 7 bases. Trimming took 6 bases from V and 2 from J; bases not matched to a gene: 4. The germline CDR1 and CDR2 sequences are SQVTM and ANQGSEA. This CDR3 contains 12 residues. CDR3 nucleotides: TGCAGCGTCTCGGGACAGACCTACGAGCAGTACTTC. Translation: CSVSGQTYEQYF.